This T cell receptor (beta chain) was sequenced for a study of CD8 T cells in Susac syndrome. The RNA, about 0.5 to 1 ug, was put through reverse transcription using random hexamers. Amplification of TCR beta CDR3 across 54 Vbeta and 13 Jbeta was performed with immunoSEQ multiplex PCR. TCRdb fed the immunoSEQ multiplex PCR reads into MiXCR, producing one record per CDR3 protein. The table has around 280,000 distinct CDR3 sequences, about 90% seen once. This clonotype turned up a few times. Losses at the gene ends were 5 bases for V and 5 bases for J; bases not matched to a gene: 7. The CDR3 sequence is 14 residues long.

Sequences were obtained from CD4+ T cells from PBMCs. The rearrangement links TRBV12-3 or TRBV12-4 to TRBJ1-1, with 8 positions matching TRBD1. The TCR originated in a human donor with multiple sclerosis. The CDR3 sequence: CASSPQGARTEAFF. The CDR3 DNA sequence: TGTGCCAGCAGTCCCCAGGGGGCGAGAACTGAAGCTTTCTTT.